A selection of T cell receptor beta chains follows, all from one sample in a study of technical replicates of blood from a few donors. The method was immunoSEQ multiplex PCR; TCRdb's version includes in-frame clones alone and lacks a portion of them. This table has 65,000 to 95,000 clones, about nine tenths appearing once. The sample was T cells isolated from PBMCs. These receptors came from a human donor in good health. The CDR3 runs from the conserved cysteine through the conserved F or W. A D gene is named only where the DNA matches it firmly. Clone size is shown for a subset of rows, as once, few, many or a class of expanded clone.

V gene | D gene | clone size | CDR3 protein
TRBV27 | . | . | CASSLSPGSGYTF
TRBV5-4 | TRBD2 | . | CASSLGTSGSLYYNEQFF
TRBV19 | . | . | CASSIMSSGEQFF
TRBV11-2 | . | . | CASSLVEGTEAFF
TRBV18 | TRBD1 | once | CASSHGQGYGYTF
TRBV13 | . | . | CASSSPGAYGYTF
TRBV10-3 | TRBD1 | . | CAINQYDRGSYNEQFF
TRBV6-5 | . | . | CASSYSPRVWNTEAFF
TRBV4-1 | TRBD1 | . | CASSQGQGSSYEQYF
TRBV7-8 | TRBD1 | . | CASRKEPTGSNQPQHF
TRBV7-8 | . | . | CASSLAQALDTDTQYF
TRBV2 | . | . | CASSERGMSSYEQYF
TRBV19 | . | . | CASSIWAVSGNTIYF
TRBV5-4 | . | . | CASSLFRQGNQPQHF
TRBV14 | TRBD2 | . | CASSRNSGGTDTQYF
TRBV5-1 | TRBD2 | . | CASSPGLAGTDTQYF
TRBV19 | . | . | CASSIRVRGETQYF
TRBV9 | . | . | CASSAPRQEDTGTEAFF
TRBV9 | TRBD2 | . | CASSLTSGRTEQYF
TRBV4-1 | . | few | CASSQVTGMNTEAFF
TRBV28 | . | . | CASSTRRGSNGHEKLFF
TRBV30 | . | once | CAWTPRFGETQYF
TRBV7-9 | TRBD1 | few | CASSSTGGAGGEQFF